Below, 18 T cell receptor beta chains from the same sample are listed, as sequenced in a study of a mutant IDH1 vaccine in newly diagnosed glioma. Stated time point: week 35, safety follow-up. Vaccine doses each comprised 300 ug of mutant IDH1 20-mer peptide, with topical imiquimod. Antigens for these TCRs are unknown. Clones were sequenced by immunoSEQ multiplex PCR, and TCRdb holds only the in-frame ones, with some missing. In the table there are about 64,000 clones, roughly 74% of which are singletons. The sample was PBMCs, taken from a glioma patient whose treatment included an IDH1 peptide vaccine. The receptors shown here come from a man between 50 and 59 years old with glioma.

The chain couples TRBV9 to TRBJ1-2, with 8 bases identical to TRBD1. The CDR3 consists of 17 residues. Germline CDR1 is SGDLS and CDR2 is YYNGEE. Trimming took 0 bases from V and 6 from J; bases not matched to a gene: 13. CDR3 amino acids: CASSVAQSGQGENGYTF. CDR3 coding DNA: TGTGCCAGCAGCGTAGCCCAGAGCGGACAGGGAGAAAATGGCTACACCTTC.

The chain is built from TRBV5-6 and TRBJ1-2; D is uncertain. The CDR3 sequence is 13 residues long. Germline CDR1 reads SGHDT; CDR2 reads YYEEEE. Trimming took 1 base from V and 3 from J, leaving 7 bases between them. This CDR3 is CASSLFSYYGYTF. DNA of the CDR3: TGTGCCAGCAGCTTGTTCAGCTACTATGGCTACACCTTC.

The chain employs TRBV10-3 and TRBJ1-2; 7 nucleotides agree with TRBD1. Trimming took 7 bases from V and 7 from J; bases not matched to a gene: 9. CDR3 length equals 13 residues. From germline, CDR1 is ENHRY and CDR2 SYGVKD. The chain's CDR3 is CAINLDRDAGYTF. CDR3 nucleotide sequence: TGTGCCATCAACCTCGACAGGGACGCTGGCTACACCTTC.

The rearrangement joins TRBV27 to TRBJ2-2; 10 bases align to TRBD2. Germline values: CDR1 MNHEY, CDR2 SMNVEV (reference sequence). The V segment lost 4 bases and the J segment 6 bases; nucleotides outside the gene matches: 11. The CDR3 is 17 residues long. The CDR3 loop reads CASSSSRTSGEPGELFF. CDR3 coding DNA: TGTGCCAGCAGTTCGTCCCGGACTAGCGGAGAACCCGGGGAGCTGTTTTTT.

This clone was recorded once. The chain uses TRBV27 and TRBJ1-6; weak D call: TRBD1 (6 bases). V lost 7 bases to trimming and J lost 7 bases, with 14 bases between them. Germline CDR1 reads MNHEY; CDR2 reads SMNVEV (reference sequence). The CDR3 loop spans 14 amino acids. The CDR3 bases are TGTGCCAGCATGGGGCGGAGGGGGAATTCACCCCTCCACTTT. It codes for CASMGRRGNSPLHF.

This clone was recorded at least ten times. Other DNA sequences in the sample encode the same CDR3. This rearrangement joins TRBV4-3 to TRBJ1-1; D may be TRBD1 (5 bases). The germline V and J ends were trimmed by 1 base and 4 bases, with 7 bases remaining between them. This CDR3 has 13 residues. Germline CDR1 is LGHNA and CDR2 is YSLEER. CDR3 DNA sequence: TGCGCCAGCAGCCAAGTTGGGGGCACTGAAGCTTTCTTT. Translated, it gives CASSQVGGTEAFF.

V usage is TRBV30 and J usage is TRBJ1-5, with 7 bases fitting TRBD1. Germline CDR1 GTSNPN, CDR2 SVGIG (reference sequence). CDR3 length: 14 amino acids. J lost 4 bases, V lost 1 base, and 4 bases had no gene match. The DNA for the CDR3 is TGTGCCTGGAGTGCCGGGACAGTTAATCAGCCCCAGCATTTT. As protein: CAWSAGTVNQPQHF.

This chain uses TRBV7-2 with TRBJ1-3, with D maybe TRBD1 (6 bases). The V end lost 3 bases, the J end lost 4 bases, and 10 bases lay between the germline ends. CDR3 length equals 14 residues. Germline CDR1 and CDR2: SGHTA and FQGNSA. For the CDR3, the DNA is TGTGCCAGCAGCTTCCCGGGGGCAGGAAACACCATATATTTT. This translates into CASSFPGAGNTIYF.

This clone was counted only a few times. The rearrangement links TRBV2 to TRBJ2-7, with 8 bases matching TRBD1. The germline gives CDR1 SNHLY, CDR2 FYNNEI. This CDR3 comprises 15 residues. The ends lost 0 bases at V and 1 base at J; junction bases unmatched: 2. CDR3 coding DNA: TGTGCCAGCAGTGAAGCAGGACAGGGTTCCTACGAGCAGTACTTC. This translates into CASSEAGQGSYEQYF.

This sequence joins TRBV14 and TRBJ1-1, with D possibly matching TRBD1 (6 bases). Deletions cut 5 bases from V and 4 bases from J, with 11 bases between. Germline V gene sequence: CDR1 SGHDN, CDR2 FVKESK. CDR3 size: 13 residues. CDR3 loop: CASSSDRGTEAFF. CDR3 coding DNA: TGTGCCAGCAGCTCGGACAGAGGCACTGAAGCTTTCTTT.

This clone was seen a handful of times. The CDR3 DNA reads as TGTGCCAGCAGTAAGTCTGAGCGGGGGATGGATACGCAGTATTTT. It translates to CASSKSERGMDTQYF. The chain links TRBV6-5 to TRBJ2-3; 8 nucleotides align to TRBD2. CDR1 and CDR2 (germline): MNHEY, SVGAGI. The CDR3 length is 15 residues. Trimming cost V 5 bases and J 6 bases; bases outside gene matches: 10.

Turning to this clone: One end of the junction is discordant with germline, which a read error may explain. This chain joins TRBV7-7 and TRBJ2-5; 10 bases are a match to TRBD1. The CDR3 extends over 15 amino acids. CDR1 is SSHAT and CDR2 is FNYEAQ in the germline V gene (reference sequence). The CDR3: CASSLRTGGQETQYF. The CDR3 DNA reads as TGTGCTAGCAGCCTAAGGACAGGGGGCCAAGAGACCCAGTACTTC.

The chain has TRBV4-1 and TRBJ2-3; D is undetermined. The CDR3 sequence is 13 residues long. In germline, CDR1 is MGHRA, CDR2 YSYEKL. V lost 4 bases to trimming and J lost 6 bases, with 11 bases between them. CDR3 nucleotide sequence: TGCGCCAGCAGCCCACTCCCCGGGGATACGCAGTATTTT. Protein sequence: CASSPLPGDTQYF.

The rearrangement links TRBV9 to TRBJ2-3; D is possibly TRBD2 (5 bases). This CDR3 has 12 amino acids. V lost 0 bases and J 6 bases, leaving 5 bases between the germline ends. The germline V gene encodes CDR1 SGDLS and CDR2 YYNGEE. CDR3 coding DNA: TGTGCCAGCAGCGTAGGAGGGGATACGCAGTATTTT. This gives the protein CASSVGGDTQYF. Full variable domain (rest looked up from reference TRBV9 and TRBJ2-3): DSGVTQTPKHLITATGQRVTLRCSPRSGDLSVYWYQQSLDQGLQFLIQYYNGEERAKGNILERFSAQQFPDLHSELNLSSLELGDSALYFCASSVGGDTQYFGPGTRLTVL.

The chain employs TRBV6-5 and TRBJ1-1, with D uncertain. Looked up from germline, CDR1 is MNHEY and CDR2 is SVGAGI. The CDR3 length is 14 residues. Trimming left V 2 bases short and J 1 base short, with 8 bases between. The CDR3 DNA sequence: TGTGCCAGCAGTTACCGGGCAGAGAACACTGAAGCTTTCTTT. It yields the protein CASSYRAENTEAFF.

This chain links TRBV7-2 with TRBJ1-2; 8 positions match TRBD1. Germline assignment: CDR1 SGHTA and CDR2 FQGNSA. The CDR3 has 16 residues. With 2 bases clipped from V and 7 bases from J, the junction kept 12 bases outside the gene matches. In DNA, the CDR3 is TGTGCCAGCAGCTTATACTCGGACAGGGCGTTGAGTGGCTACACCTTC. Encoded protein: CASSLYSDRALSGYTF.

This clone was counted a few times. The rearrangement uses TRBV19 and TRBJ1-2; maybe TRBD1 (6 bases). The CDR3 sequence is 14 residues long. Germline loops: CDR1 LNHDA, CDR2 SQIVND (reference sequence). V lost 4 bases and J lost 2, with 11 bases in between. The CDR3 DNA is TGTGCCAGTAGTAGTGGACAGTGGAACTATGGCTACACCTTC. The encoded protein is CASSSGQWNYGYTF.

V usage is TRBV30 and J usage is TRBJ2-7, with 10 bases fitting TRBD1. The CDR3 totals 13 residues. The V gene's germline CDR1 is GTSNPN and CDR2 SVGIG (reference sequence). Trimming took 3 bases from V and 7 from J; bases not matched to a gene: 6. The CDR3 is CAWSRDRGGEQYF. CDR3 coding DNA: TGTGCCTGGAGCCGGGACAGGGGCGGGGAGCAGTACTTC.